The rows below give T cell receptor beta chains drawn from one sample of a study of blood T cell repertoires in COVID-19. Libraries were prepared by immunoSEQ multiplex PCR; TCRdb keeps only in-frame clonotypes and omits some of them. The sample lists about 130,000 clones; approximately 89% were seen once. Sequencing was done on a sample of peripheral blood. These receptor sequences come from a human donor in a cohort sampled during active COVID-19. The CDR3 runs from the conserved cysteine through the conserved F or W. D genes are given only for firm matches. Size is omitted from some rows. Given values are once, few, many or a class for expanded clones.

>NA|16|TRBJ2-1|TRBD2|TRBV15
TGTGCCACCAGCAGAGATCTGGCGGGAGGGGGAAATGAGCAGTTCTTC
CATSRDLAGGGNEQFF
>few|14|TRBJ1-2|NA|TRBV30
TGTGCCTGGAGTGTACTCGTCCAGGGGCATGGCTACACCTTC
CAWSVLVQGHGYTF
>NA|14|TRBJ1-5|TRBD1|TRBV30
TGTGCCTGGGGGACAGACCCTAGCAATCAGCCCCAGCATTTT
CAWGTDPSNQPQHF
>NA|13|TRBJ2-7|TRBD1|TRBV19
TGTGCCTTAAAGACAGGGGGTGGACACGAGCAGTACTTC
CALKTGGGHEQYF
>NA|17|TRBJ2-4|NA|TRBV18
TGTGCCAGCTCACCGAACATTGCAGGGGGAGGATCGAACATTCAGTACTTC
CASSPNIAGGGSNIQYF
>NA|17|TRBJ1-1|NA|TRBV5-1
TGCGCCAGCAGCTTGGGTGTAAGGACAGTTTTGAACACTGAAGCTTTCTTT
CASSLGVRTVLNTEAFF
>NA|10|TRBJ1-2|TRBD1|TRBV30
TGTGCCTGGAGTGACAGGGGTTACACCTTC
CAWSDRGYTF
>NA|16|TRBJ2-2|NA|TRBV24-1
TGTGCCACCAGTGATTTCAAACAGGGACACGCCGGGGAGCTGTTTTTT
CATSDFKQGHAGELFF
>NA|17|TRBJ1-1|TRBD1|TRBV7-9
TGTGCCAGCAGCTTAGTTTCCGGGACAGGGGTTATTGGGCGAGCTTTCTTT
CASSLVSGTGVIGRAFF
>NA|16|TRBJ1-4|NA|TRBV27
TGTGCCAGCAGTTTTGACAGCCGACCTTCTAATGAAAAACTGTTTTTT
CASSFDSRPSNEKLFF
>NA|17|TRBJ1-1|TRBD1|TRBV11-2
TGTGCCAGCCAGTATTTGGTCGGGACAGGGGTCAACACTGAAGCTTTCTTT
CASQYLVGTGVNTEAFF
>once|16|TRBJ2-1|TRBD2|TRBV20-1
TGCAGTGCTAGTTCCGGGACTAGCGGGAGGATATATGAGCAGTTCTTC
CSASSGTSGRIYEQFF
>NA|14|TRBJ1-6|NA|TRBV7-3
TGTGCCAGCAGCTTAAATTGGGGCGGTGCACCCCTCCACTTT
CASSLNWGGAPLHF
>once|19|TRBJ2-7|TRBD2|TRBV6-7
TGTGCCAGCAGTTATCGCCCCATTACTAGCGGGGGGGGCGGGGACGAGCAGTACTTC
CASSYRPITSGGGGDEQYF
>NA|16|TRBJ2-3|TRBD2|TRBV19
TGTGCCAGTAGTCCACTAGCGGGGGCAAGCACAGATACGCAGTATTTT
CASSPLAGASTDTQYF
>NA|12|TRBJ1-2|NA|TRBV2
TGTACCAGCATTACGAACGGAGGGGGCTACACCTTC
CTSITNGGGYTF
>NA|12|TRBJ2-5|NA|TRBV12-3/TRBV12-4
TGTGCCAGCAGTTCACTAGGGGAGACCCAGTACTTC
CASSSLGETQYF
>NA|16|TRBJ2-1|NA|TRBV5-1
TGCGCCAGCAGCTTGGGGGGCCCTAGCTCCTACAATGAGCAGTTCTTC
CASSLGGPSSYNEQFF
>NA|15|TRBJ1-1|NA|TRBV5-1
TGCGCCAGCAGCTCCCCAGGGGAGGGGGGCCCTGAAGCTTTCTTT
CASSSPGEGGPEAFF
>few|12|TRBJ1-2|NA|TRBV19
TGTGCCAGTAGCCGACCGGGGTATGGCTACACCTTC
CASSRPGYGYTF
>NA|14|TRBJ2-5|NA|TRBV18
TGTGCCAGCTCACCGGTTAACACCCAAGAGACCCAGTACTTC
CASSPVNTQETQYF
>NA|14|TRBJ1-2|TRBD1|TRBV5-1
TGCGCCAGCAGCGGGACACAGGGGGACTATGGCTACACCTTC
CASSGTQGDYGYTF
>NA|16|TRBJ1-6|TRBD1|TRBV7-2
TGTGCCAGCAGCTCCCAGACAGGGAGAATACATTCACCCCTCCACTTT
CASSSQTGRIHSPLHF
>NA|15|TRBJ1-5|TRBD1|TRBV19
TGTGCCAGTAGTATGGGGTCAGGGGGTGGCCAGCCCCAGCATTTT
CASSMGSGGGQPQHF
>NA|13|TRBJ2-7|TRBD1|TRBV6-6
TGTGCCAGCAGTTACTGGACAGGCTACGAGCAGTACTTC
CASSYWTGYEQYF
>NA|16|TRBJ2-2|NA|TRBV5-1
TGCGCCAGCAGCTTGATTCGAGTGGGCGTCACCGGGGAGCTGTTTTTT
CASSLIRVGVTGELFF
>once|15|TRBJ2-3|NA|TRBV7-8
TGTGCCAGCAGCTTGGGGGGGCTGGGCACAGATACGCAGTATTTT
CASSLGGLGTDTQYF
>NA|14|TRBJ2-1|NA|TRBV29-1
TGCAGCGTTGACCTTAACAGGGCCTACAATGAGCAGTTCTTC
CSVDLNRAYNEQFF
>NA|13|TRBJ1-6|NA|TRBV5-6
TGTGCCAGCAGCTGGACAGCTAATTCACCCCTCCACTTT
CASSWTANSPLHF
>NA|15|TRBJ2-5|TRBD2|TRBV7-2
TGTGCCAGCAGCTTAGATGGGACTACCCCAGAGACCCAGTACTTC
CASSLDGTTPETQYF